The clone carrying this TCR beta chain was observed a few times. TCRdb re-called the PCR reads with MiXCR. The table records 30,000 to 40,000 clones, 35% of them present only once. CDR1 and CDR2 from the germline V gene are SGHAT and FQNNGV. Trimming stripped 2 bases from V and 8 bases from J, with 18 bases between. CDR3 length: 15 residues. Thyroid surgery was performed in patients who had received no treatment beforehand. The sample belongs to a study of metastatic and nonmetastatic thyroid tumors. The sequence came from a female donor with papillary thyroid cancer or a benign thyroid nodule (not recorded which). Some clones in this sample may be carry-over from other donors' samples. What was sequenced was tumor tissue. V usage is TRBV11-2 and J usage is TRBJ1-2; D perhaps matches TRBD1 (6 bases). The CDR3 spells CASSLILRGRRGYTF. The CDR3 DNA sequence: TGTGCCAGCAGCTTAATCCTTCGGGGGCGCCGAGGCTACACCTTC.